This is a list of T cell receptor beta chains from one sample in a study of OX40 agonist ivuxolimab in advanced cancers. Profiled with immunoSEQ multiplex PCR; TCRdb holds only in-frame clones, not every one. The sample consists of some 20,000 clones, 80% to 90% of them appearing once. The sequences come from CD4+ or CD8+ T cells sorted from blood, collected in a trial of the OX40 agonist ivuxolimab. The receptor set was obtained from an adult with an advanced solid tumor such as melanoma, head and neck, liver or kidney cancer. Both conserved end residues are part of each CDR3. The D gene is left open where the match is weak. Clone size appears in some rows only: once, few, many, or a class for an expanded clone.

D gene	clone size	V gene	J gene	CDR3 protein	CDR3 DNA
.	.	TRBV2	TRBJ2-7	CASRKDGYEQYF	TGTGCCAGCAGAAAGGATGGCTACGAGCAGTACTTC
.	.	TRBV4-2	TRBJ1-3	CASSPRIVGDTIYF	TGTGCCAGCAGCCCCCGGATTGTGGGAGACACCATATATTTT
.	.	TRBV6-5	TRBJ2-2	CASSYSNIGELFF	TGTGCCAGCAGTTACTCGAATATCGGGGAGCTGTTTTTT
TRBD1	once	TRBV27	TRBJ2-3	CASSFLPGQGSSTDTQYF	TGTGCCAGCAGTTTCCTTCCGGGACAGGGTTCAAGCACAGATACGCAGTATTTT
TRBD1	.	TRBV6-5	TRBJ2-7	CASSLAGTGQHEQYF	TGTGCCAGCAGTCTCGCCGGGACAGGGCAGCACGAGCAGTACTTC
.	.	TRBV5-6	TRBJ2-7	CASSAQSGFYEQYF	TGTGCCAGCAGCGCGCAGTCAGGATTCTACGAGCAGTACTTC
TRBD1	.	TRBV28	TRBJ1-2	CASSFGQGNYGYTF	TGTGCCAGCAGTTTCGGACAGGGGAACTATGGCTACACCTTC
TRBD1	once	TRBV5-1	TRBJ2-7	CASSQDRSYEQYF	TGCGCCAGCAGCCAGGACAGGTCCTACGAGCAGTACTTC
.	.	TRBV5-4	TRBJ1-3	CASSFQGGGNTIYF	TGTGCCAGCAGCTTCCAGGGTGGGGGAAACACCATATATTTT
TRBD1	.	TRBV5-6	TRBJ2-7	CASSLGGTGWYF	TGTGCCAGCAGCTTGGGGGGGACAGGGTGGTACTTC
.	.	TRBV9	TRBJ1-2	CASRDGNYGYTF	TGTGCCAGCCGTGACGGTAACTATGGCTACACCTTC
.	few	TRBV7-9	TRBJ2-7	CASSLGASSYEQYF	TGTGCCAGCAGCTTAGGCGCCAGCTCCTACGAGCAGTACTTC
.	once	TRBV27	TRBJ1-5	CASGLPRDISNQPQHF	TGTGCCAGCGGTTTGCCCCGGGACATTAGCAATCAGCCCCAGCATTTT
.	.	TRBV4-2	TRBJ1-1	CASSQDNSHSTEAFF	TGTGCCAGCAGCCAAGATAACAGTCACAGCACTGAAGCTTTCTTT
.	.	TRBV13	TRBJ1-2	CASSLVLYGYTF	TGTGCCAGCAGCTTAGTCCTGTATGGCTACACCTTC
.	.	TRBV4-3	TRBJ2-2	CASSQDSGGPGELFF	TGCGCCAGCAGCCAAGATAGTGGGGGGCCCGGGGAGCTGTTTTTT
TRBD1	.	TRBV2	TRBJ1-4	CASSEIHPGQGSVPNEKLFF	TGTGCCAGCAGTGAAATCCACCCGGGACAGGGGTCCGTGCCTAATGAAAAACTGTTTTTT
TRBD2	.	TRBV11-3	TRBJ2-2	CASRASGESGELFF	TGTGCCAGCAGGGCTAGCGGGGAATCCGGGGAGCTGTTTTTT
TRBD1	.	TRBV5-1	TRBJ1-3	CASSYDRGSGNTIYF	TGCGCCAGCAGCTATGACAGGGGGTCTGGAAACACCATATATTTT
TRBD1	.	TRBV13	TRBJ2-1	CASSLDRGIINEQFF	TGTGCCAGCAGCCTAGACAGGGGGATCATCAATGAGCAGTTCTTC
.	.	TRBV7-8	TRBJ1-5	CASSLGSAGAPQHF	TGTGCCAGCAGCTTAGGGTCCGCCGGGGCGCCCCAGCATTTT
.	.	TRBV7-9	TRBJ2-7	CASRAGSSYEQYF	TGTGCCAGCAGGGCCGGGAGTTCCTACGAGCAGTACTTC
.	.	TRBV29-1	TRBJ2-2	CSVQKGERGDTGELFF	TGCAGCGTCCAAAAGGGGGAGAGGGGGGACACCGGGGAGCTGTTTTTT
.	once	TRBV5-8	TRBJ1-1	CASSLADLVGTEAFF	TGTGCCAGCAGCTTGGCGGACCTTGTGGGAACTGAAGCTTTCTTT
.	.	TRBV28	TRBJ2-4	CASSSPGDIQYF	TGTGCCAGCAGTTCCCCAGGGGACATTCAGTACTTC
.	few	TRBV6-6	TRBJ2-7	CASSSYYEQYF	TGTGCCAGCAGTTCCTACTACGAGCAGTACTTC
.	.	TRBV7-9	TRBJ2-7	CASSLHEQYF	TGTGCCAGCAGCTTACACGAGCAGTACTTC
.	.	TRBV6-5	TRBJ1-1	CASSYSGREAFF	TGTGCCAGCAGTTACAGTGGCAGAGAAGCTTTCTTT
.	medium-sized	TRBV19	TRBJ1-2	CASLHLGYGYTF	TGTGCCAGTCTACACCTCGGCTATGGCTACACCTTC
.	once	TRBV7-9	TRBJ1-1	CASSARQVPNTEAFF	TGTGCCAGCAGCGCGAGACAGGTACCGAACACTGAAGCTTTCTTT
.	.	TRBV7-9	TRBJ2-2	CASRIGLLKTGELFF	TGTGCCAGCAGAATAGGACTACTAAAAACCGGGGAGCTGTTTTTT
.	.	TRBV19	TRBJ2-1	CASSIGRWGYNEQFF	TGTGCCAGTAGTATAGGTAGGTGGGGGTACAATGAGCAGTTCTTC
TRBD1	.	TRBV5-1	TRBJ1-2	CASSLGQGNANGYTF	TGCGCCAGCAGCCTAGGACAGGGAAACGCGAATGGCTACACCTTC
TRBD2	.	TRBV4-3	TRBJ2-5	CASSQGVGREETQYF	TGCGCCAGCAGCCAAGGGGTAGGGAGGGAAGAGACCCAGTACTTC
.	once	TRBV6-1	TRBJ2-7	CASSDGRTYEQYF	TGTGCCAGCAGTGATGGCAGAACCTACGAGCAGTACTTC
.	once	TRBV13	TRBJ2-5	CASSFGGAETQYF	TGTGCCAGCAGCTTTGGGGGCGCAGAGACCCAGTACTTC
.	.	TRBV9	TRBJ1-2	CASSVASNGYTF	TGTGCCAGCAGCGTAGCTTCGAATGGCTACACCTTC
.	.	TRBV27	TRBJ1-1	CASSFISGDEAFF	TGTGCCAGCAGTTTTATTTCGGGGGACGAAGCTTTCTTT
TRBD1	.	TRBV6-1	TRBJ1-4	CASSAWTGNEKLFF	TGTGCCAGCAGTGCTTGGACAGGGAATGAAAAACTGTTTTTT
.	.	TRBV11-2	TRBJ2-2	CASSLGGAGYGELFF	TGTGCCAGCAGTTTGGGGGGGGCCGGGTACGGGGAGCTGTTTTTT
.	once	TRBV13	TRBJ1-1	CASRLWGPVAEAFF	TGTGCCAGCAGACTATGGGGCCCCGTGGCTGAAGCTTTCTTT
TRBD2	.	TRBV7-2	TRBJ2-7	CASSLNGGAPQTF	TGTGCCAGCAGTCTTAACGGGGGGGCTCCTCAAACCTTC
TRBD1	.	TRBV6-5	TRBJ2-7	CASSYAGQGNYEQYF	TGTGCCAGCAGTTACGCGGGACAGGGGAATTACGAGCAGTACTTC
.	once	TRBV7-8	TRBJ2-1	CASRQLGVSGYEQFF	TGTGCCAGCAGACAACTAGGGGTTTCAGGCTATGAGCAGTTCTTC
.	once	TRBV10-3	TRBJ1-1	CAITEGIEAFF	TGTGCCATAACGGAGGGGATAGAAGCTTTCTTT
.	.	TRBV19	TRBJ2-5	CATRSFETQYF	TGTGCCACACGATCGTTTGAGACCCAGTACTTC
.	.	TRBV13	TRBJ1-1	CASSLGRVAAFF	TGTGCCAGCAGCTTAGGCAGGGTAGCAGCTTTCTTT
TRBD2	.	TRBV6-5	TRBJ2-7	CASSQPGGLDEQYF	TGTGCCAGCTCCCAACCGGGGGGGCTGGACGAGCAGTACTTC
TRBD2	.	TRBV15	TRBJ2-7	CATSVSGGPYEQYF	TGTGCCACCAGCGTGAGCGGGGGGCCCTACGAGCAGTACTTC
.	.	TRBV13	TRBJ2-3	CASSPAIALLLYF	TGTGCCAGCAGCCCCGCCATTGCCCTACTCCTCTATTTT
TRBD2	once	TRBV7-9	TRBJ2-1	CASSATSGEYNEQFF	TGTGCCAGCAGCGCAACTAGCGGGGAGTACAATGAGCAGTTCTTC
.	.	TRBV28	TRBJ2-3	CASSRVPDTQYF	TGTGCCAGCAGCCGCGTCCCAGATACGCAGTATTTT
.	.	TRBV6-5	TRBJ1-2	CASSYSSKAGYTF	TGTGCCAGCAGTTACTCGAGTAAGGCTGGCTACACCTTC
.	.	TRBV7-6	TRBJ2-7	CASSSRDNPYEQYF	TGTGCCAGCAGCTCCCGGGACAACCCCTACGAGCAGTACTTC